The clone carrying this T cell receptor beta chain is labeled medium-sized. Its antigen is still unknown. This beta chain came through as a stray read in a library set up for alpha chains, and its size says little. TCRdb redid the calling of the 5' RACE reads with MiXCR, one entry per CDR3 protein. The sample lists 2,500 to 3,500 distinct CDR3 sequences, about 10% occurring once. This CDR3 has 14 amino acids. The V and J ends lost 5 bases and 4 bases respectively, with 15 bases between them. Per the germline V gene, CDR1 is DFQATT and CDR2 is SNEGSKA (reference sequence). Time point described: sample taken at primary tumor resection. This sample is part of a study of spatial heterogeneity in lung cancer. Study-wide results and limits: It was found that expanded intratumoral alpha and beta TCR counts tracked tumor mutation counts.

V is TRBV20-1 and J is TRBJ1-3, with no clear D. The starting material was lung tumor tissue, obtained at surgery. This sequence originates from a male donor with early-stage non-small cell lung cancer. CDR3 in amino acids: CSAETQHRGNTIYF. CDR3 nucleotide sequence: TGCAGTGCTGAAACTCAACACCGAGGAAACACCATATATTTT.